This TCR beta chain was profiled in a study of PD-L1 blockade in urothelial cancer. Libraries were prepared by immunoSEQ multiplex PCR; TCRdb keeps only in-frame clonotypes and omits some of them. Of 30,000 to 40,000 clones listed, about 85% are singletons. Trimming shortened V by 4 bases and J by 0 bases, and 20 bases separated the two germline ends. The CDR3 totals 18 residues. Germline V gene data show CDR1 as SGHRS and CDR2 as YFSETQ. Time point denoted: pretreatment peripheral blood. This rearrangement joins TRBV5-1 to TRBJ1-5, with a tentative D call TRBD1 (6 bases). Sequenced here: PBMCs, sampled around atezolizumab (anti-PD-L1) treatment. The TCR originated in a man aged 80 or over with urothelial cancer. CDR3 amino acids: CASSLGPGTRNSNQPQHF. CDR3 nucleotide sequence: TGCGCCAGCAGCCTTGGCCCCGGGACACGGAATAGCAATCAGCCCCAGCATTTT.